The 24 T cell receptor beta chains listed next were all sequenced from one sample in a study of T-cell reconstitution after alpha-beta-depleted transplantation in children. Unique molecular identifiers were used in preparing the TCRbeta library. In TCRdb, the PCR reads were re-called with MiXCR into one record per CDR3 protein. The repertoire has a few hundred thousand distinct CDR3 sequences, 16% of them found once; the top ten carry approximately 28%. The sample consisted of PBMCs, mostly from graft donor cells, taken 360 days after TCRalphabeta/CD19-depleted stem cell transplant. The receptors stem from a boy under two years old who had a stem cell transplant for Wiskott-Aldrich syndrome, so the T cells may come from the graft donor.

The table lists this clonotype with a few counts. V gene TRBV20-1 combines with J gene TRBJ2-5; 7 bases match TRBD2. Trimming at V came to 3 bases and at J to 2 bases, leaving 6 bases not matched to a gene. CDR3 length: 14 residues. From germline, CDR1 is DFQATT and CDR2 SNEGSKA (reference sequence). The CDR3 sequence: CSASRDYPQETQYF. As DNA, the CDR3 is TGCAGTGCTAGCCGGGACTACCCTCAAGAGACCCAGTACTTC.

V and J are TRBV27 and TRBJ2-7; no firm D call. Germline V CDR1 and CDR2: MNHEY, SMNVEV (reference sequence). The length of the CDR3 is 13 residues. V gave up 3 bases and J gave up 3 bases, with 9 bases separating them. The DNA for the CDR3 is TGTGCCAGCAGTTTTTACGACGGCTACGAGCAGTACTTC. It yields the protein CASSFYDGYEQYF.

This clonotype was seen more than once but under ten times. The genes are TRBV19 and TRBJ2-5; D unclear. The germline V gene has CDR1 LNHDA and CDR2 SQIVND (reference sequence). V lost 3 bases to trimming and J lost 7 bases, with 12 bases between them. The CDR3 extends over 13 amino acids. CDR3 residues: CASSIGPIGTQYF. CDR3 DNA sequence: TGTGCCAGTAGTATCGGGCCTATTGGGACCCAGTACTTC.

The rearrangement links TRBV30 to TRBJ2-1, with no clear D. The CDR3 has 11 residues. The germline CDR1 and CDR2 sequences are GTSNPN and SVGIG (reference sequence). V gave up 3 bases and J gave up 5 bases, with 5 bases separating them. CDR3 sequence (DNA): TGTGCCTGGAGGGAGCACAATGAGCAGTTCTTC. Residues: CAWREHNEQFF.

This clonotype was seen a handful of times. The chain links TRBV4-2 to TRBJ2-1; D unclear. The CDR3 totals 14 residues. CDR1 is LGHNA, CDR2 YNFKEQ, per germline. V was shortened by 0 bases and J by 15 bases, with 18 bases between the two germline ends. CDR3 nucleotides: TGTGCCAGCAGCCAAGAGTTCCCGACTCTCCCAAGGTTCTTC. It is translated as CASSQEFPTLPRFF.

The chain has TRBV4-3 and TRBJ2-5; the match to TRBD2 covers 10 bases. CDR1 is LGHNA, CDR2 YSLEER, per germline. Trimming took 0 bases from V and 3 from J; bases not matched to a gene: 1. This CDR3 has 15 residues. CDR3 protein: CASSQDTSGKETQYF. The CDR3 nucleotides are TGCGCCAGCAGCCAAGATACTAGCGGGAAAGAGACCCAGTACTTC.

The CDR3 loop reads CATSDSNLVRNTGELFF. DNA of the CDR3: TGTGCCACCAGTGATTCTAACTTAGTCAGAAACACCGGGGAGCTGTTTTTT. The gene calls are TRBV24-1 and TRBJ2-2, with D unresolved. CDR1 is KGHDR and CDR2 is SFDVKD in the germline V gene. V was trimmed by 2 bases and J by 2 bases, leaving 14 bases between them. The CDR3 loop spans 17 amino acids.

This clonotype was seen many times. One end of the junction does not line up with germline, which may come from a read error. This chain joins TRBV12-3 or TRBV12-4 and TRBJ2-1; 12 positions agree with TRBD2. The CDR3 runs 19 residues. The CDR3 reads CASSFYRASGRASDNEQFF. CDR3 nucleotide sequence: TGTGCCAGCAGTTTTTACCGCGCTAGCGGGAGGGCCTCCGACAATGAGCAGTTCTTC.

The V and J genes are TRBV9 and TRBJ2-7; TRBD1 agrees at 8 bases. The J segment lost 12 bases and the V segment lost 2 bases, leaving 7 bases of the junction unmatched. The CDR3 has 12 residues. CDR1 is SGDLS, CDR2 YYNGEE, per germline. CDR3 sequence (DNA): TGTGCCAGCAGCGTTTTGGACAGGGACGTGTACTTC. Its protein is CASSVLDRDVYF.

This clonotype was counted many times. The CDR3 sequence: CASSSPRQPYEQYF. Written as DNA, the CDR3 is TGTGCCAGCAGTTCCCCCCGACAGCCCTACGAGCAGTACTTC. This chain links TRBV28 with TRBJ2-7; the D gene is possibly TRBD1 (5 bases). Germline lookup yields CDR1 MDHEN and CDR2 SYDVKM. This CDR3 is 14 amino acids long. Trimming took 4 bases from V and 2 from J, leaving 12 bases between them.

CDR3 residues: CASSLQVTGARETQYF. As DNA, the CDR3 is TGTGCCAGCAGTCTGCAAGTAACAGGGGCTAGGGAGACCCAGTACTTC. J is TRBJ2-5 and V is TRBV12-3 or TRBV12-4; 7 nucleotides align to TRBD1. The CDR3 length is 16 residues. J was trimmed by 5 bases and V by 5 bases; bases with no gene match: 14.

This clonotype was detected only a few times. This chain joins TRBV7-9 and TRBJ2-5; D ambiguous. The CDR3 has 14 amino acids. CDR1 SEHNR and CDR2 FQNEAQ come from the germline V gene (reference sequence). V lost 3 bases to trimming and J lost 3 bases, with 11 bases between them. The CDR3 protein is CASSLHSGKETQYF. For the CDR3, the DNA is TGTGCCAGCAGCTTGCACAGTGGGAAAGAGACCCAGTACTTC.

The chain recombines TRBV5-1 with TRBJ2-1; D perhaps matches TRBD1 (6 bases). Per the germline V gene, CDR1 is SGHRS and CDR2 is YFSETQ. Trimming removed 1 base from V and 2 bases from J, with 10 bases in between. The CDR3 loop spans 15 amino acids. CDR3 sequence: CASSLLQGAYNEQFF. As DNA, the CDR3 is TGCGCCAGCAGCTTGTTACAGGGAGCCTACAATGAGCAGTTCTTC.

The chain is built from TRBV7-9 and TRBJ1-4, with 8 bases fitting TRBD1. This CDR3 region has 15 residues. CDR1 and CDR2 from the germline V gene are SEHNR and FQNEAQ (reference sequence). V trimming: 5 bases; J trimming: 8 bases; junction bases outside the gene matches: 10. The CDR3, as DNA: TGTGCCAGCAGCCTAGGACAGGGAGAACAAGAAAAACTGTTTTTT. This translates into CASSLGQGEQEKLFF.

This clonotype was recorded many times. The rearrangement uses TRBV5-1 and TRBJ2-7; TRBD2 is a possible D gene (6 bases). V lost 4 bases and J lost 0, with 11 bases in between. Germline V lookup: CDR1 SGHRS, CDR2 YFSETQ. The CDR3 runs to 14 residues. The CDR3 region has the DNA TGCGCCAGCAGCCGGGGGTCCAGCTCCTACGAGCAGTACTTC. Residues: CASSRGSSSYEQYF. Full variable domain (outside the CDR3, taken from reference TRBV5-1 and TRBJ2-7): KAGVTQTPRYLIKTRGQQVTLSCSPISGHRSVSWYQQTPGQGLQFLFEYFSETQRNKGNFPGRFSGRQFSNSRSEMNVSTLELGDSALYLCASSRGSSSYEQYFGPGTRLTVT.

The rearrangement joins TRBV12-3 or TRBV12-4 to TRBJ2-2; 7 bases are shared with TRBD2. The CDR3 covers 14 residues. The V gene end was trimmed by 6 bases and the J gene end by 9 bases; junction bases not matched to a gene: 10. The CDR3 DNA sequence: TGTGCCAGCAGCAGACTAGCTAGTCTCTGGGAGCTGTTTTTT. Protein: CASSRLASLWELFF.

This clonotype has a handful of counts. CDR3 nucleotide sequence: TGTGCCACCAGTGACTTGAACAGGGACGAGCAGTACTTC. It is translated as CATSDLNRDEQYF. The V gene is TRBV24-1, the J gene TRBJ2-7; D is possibly TRBD1 (6 bases). The CDR3 totals 13 residues. Germline loops: CDR1 KGHDR, CDR2 SFDVKD. Trimming shortened V by 4 bases and J by 5 bases, and 11 bases separated the two germline ends.

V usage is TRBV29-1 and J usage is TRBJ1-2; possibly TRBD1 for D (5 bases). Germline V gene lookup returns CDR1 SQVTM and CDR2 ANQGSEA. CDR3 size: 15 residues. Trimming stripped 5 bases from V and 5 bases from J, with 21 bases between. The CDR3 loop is CSVKNRDGGGYGYTF. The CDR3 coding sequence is TGCAGCGTTAAGAACCGGGACGGCGGAGGGTATGGCTACACCTTC.

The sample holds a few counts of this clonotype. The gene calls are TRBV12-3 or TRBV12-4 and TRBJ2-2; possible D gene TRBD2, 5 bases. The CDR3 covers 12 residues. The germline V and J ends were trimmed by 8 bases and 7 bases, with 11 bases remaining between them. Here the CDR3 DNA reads TGTGCCAGCCTCTCGAGCGGCGGGGAGCTGTTTTTT. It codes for CASLSSGGELFF.

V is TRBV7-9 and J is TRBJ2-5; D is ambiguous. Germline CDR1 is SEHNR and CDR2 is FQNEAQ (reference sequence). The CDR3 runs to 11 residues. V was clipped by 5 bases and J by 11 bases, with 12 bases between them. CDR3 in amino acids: CASSPHLGQYF. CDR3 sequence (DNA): TGTGCCAGCAGCCCACACCTAGGGCAGTACTTC.

For the CDR3, the DNA is TGTGCCAGCAGCGCCGGTCTAGGGGCATACGAGCAGTACTTC. Residues: CASSAGLGAYEQYF. The rearrangement uses TRBV9 and TRBJ2-7; possible D gene TRBD1, 5 bases. The germline V and J ends were trimmed by 3 bases and 4 bases, with 14 bases remaining between them. The CDR3 is made up of 14 amino acids. The V gene's germline CDR1 is SGDLS and CDR2 YYNGEE.

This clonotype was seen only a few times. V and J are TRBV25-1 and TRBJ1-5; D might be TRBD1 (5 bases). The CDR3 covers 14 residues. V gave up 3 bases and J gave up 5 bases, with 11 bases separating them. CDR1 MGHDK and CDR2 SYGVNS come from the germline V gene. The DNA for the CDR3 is TGTGCCAGCAGTGACACAGGAGGGGATCAGCCCCAGCATTTT. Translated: CASSDTGGDQPQHF.

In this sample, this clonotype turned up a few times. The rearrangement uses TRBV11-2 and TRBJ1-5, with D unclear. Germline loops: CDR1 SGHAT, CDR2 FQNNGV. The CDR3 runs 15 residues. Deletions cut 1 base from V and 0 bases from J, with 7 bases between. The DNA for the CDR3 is TGTGCCAGCAGCTTAGGGGTATATAGCAATCAGCCCCAGCATTTT. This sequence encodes CASSLGVYSNQPQHF. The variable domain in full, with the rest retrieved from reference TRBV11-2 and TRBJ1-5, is EAGVAQSPRYKIIEKRQSVAFWCNPISGHATLYWYQQILGQGPKLLIQFQNNGVVDDSQLPKDRFSAERLKGVDSTLKIQPAKLEDSAVYLCASSLGVYSNQPQHFGDGTRLSIL.

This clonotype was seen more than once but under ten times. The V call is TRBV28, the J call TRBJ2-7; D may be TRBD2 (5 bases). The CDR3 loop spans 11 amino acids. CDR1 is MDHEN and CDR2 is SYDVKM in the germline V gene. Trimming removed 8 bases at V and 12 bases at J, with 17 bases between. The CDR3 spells CASSGPGSPYF. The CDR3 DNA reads TGTGCCAGCTCAGGACCGGGGAGTCCGTACTTC.